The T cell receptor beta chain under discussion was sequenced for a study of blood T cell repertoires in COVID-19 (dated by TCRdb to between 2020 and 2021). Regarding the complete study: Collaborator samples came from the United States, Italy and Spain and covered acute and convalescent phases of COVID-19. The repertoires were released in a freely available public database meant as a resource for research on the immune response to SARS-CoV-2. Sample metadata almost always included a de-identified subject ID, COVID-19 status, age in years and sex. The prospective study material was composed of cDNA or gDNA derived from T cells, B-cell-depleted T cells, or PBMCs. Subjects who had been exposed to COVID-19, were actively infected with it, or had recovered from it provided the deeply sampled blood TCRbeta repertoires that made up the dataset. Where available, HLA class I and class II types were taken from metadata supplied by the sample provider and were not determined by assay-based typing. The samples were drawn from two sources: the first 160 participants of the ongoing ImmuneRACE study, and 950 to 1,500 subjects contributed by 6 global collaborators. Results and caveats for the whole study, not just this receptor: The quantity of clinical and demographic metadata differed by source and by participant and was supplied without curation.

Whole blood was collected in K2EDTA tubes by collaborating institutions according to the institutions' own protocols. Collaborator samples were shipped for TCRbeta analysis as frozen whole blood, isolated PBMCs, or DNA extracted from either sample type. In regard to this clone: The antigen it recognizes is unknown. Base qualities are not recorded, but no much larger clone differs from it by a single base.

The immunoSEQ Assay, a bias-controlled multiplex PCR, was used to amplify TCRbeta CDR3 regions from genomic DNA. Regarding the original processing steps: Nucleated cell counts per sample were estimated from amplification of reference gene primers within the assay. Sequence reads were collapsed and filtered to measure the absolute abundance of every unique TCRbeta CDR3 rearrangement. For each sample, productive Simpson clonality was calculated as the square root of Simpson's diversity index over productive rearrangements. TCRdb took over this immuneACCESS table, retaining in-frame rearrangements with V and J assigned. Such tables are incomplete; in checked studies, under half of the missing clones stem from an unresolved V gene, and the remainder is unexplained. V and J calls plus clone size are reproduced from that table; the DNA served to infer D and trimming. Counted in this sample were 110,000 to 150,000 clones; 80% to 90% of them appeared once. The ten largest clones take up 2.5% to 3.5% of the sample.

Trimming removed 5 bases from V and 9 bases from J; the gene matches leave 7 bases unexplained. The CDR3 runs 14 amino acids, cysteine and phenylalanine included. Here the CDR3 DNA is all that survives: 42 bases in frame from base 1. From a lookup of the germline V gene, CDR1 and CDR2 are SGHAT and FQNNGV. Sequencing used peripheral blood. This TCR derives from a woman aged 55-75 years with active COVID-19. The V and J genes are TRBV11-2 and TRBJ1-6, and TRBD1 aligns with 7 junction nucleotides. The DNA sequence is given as TGTGCCAGCAGCCCGCGGGACAGTCGTTCACCCCTCCACTTT. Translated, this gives CASSPRDSRSPLHF.